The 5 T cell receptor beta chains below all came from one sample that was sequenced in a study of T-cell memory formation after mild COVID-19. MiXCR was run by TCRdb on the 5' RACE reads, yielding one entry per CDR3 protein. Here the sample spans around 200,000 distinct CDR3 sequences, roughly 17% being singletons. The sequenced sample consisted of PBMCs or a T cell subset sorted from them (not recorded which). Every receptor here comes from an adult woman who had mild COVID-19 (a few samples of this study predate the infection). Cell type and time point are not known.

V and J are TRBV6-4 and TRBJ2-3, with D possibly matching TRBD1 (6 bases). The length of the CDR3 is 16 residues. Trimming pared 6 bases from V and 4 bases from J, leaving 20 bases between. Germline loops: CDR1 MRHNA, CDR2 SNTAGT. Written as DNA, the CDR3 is TGTGCCAGCAGCGGCCTCGTTAGGACAGACCCAGATACGCAGTATTTT. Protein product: CASSGLVRTDPDTQYF.

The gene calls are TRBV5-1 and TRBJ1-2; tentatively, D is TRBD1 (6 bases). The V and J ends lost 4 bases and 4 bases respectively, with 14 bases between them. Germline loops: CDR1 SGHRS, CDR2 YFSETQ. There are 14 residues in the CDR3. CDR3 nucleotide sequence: TGCGCCAGCAGCATACCCGGACAGATCTATGGCTACACCTTC. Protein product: CASSIPGQIYGYTF.

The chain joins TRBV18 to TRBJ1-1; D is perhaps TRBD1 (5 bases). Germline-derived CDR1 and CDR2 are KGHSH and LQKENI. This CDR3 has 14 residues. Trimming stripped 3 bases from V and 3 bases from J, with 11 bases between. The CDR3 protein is CASSPIDRYTEAFF. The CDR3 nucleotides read TGTGCCAGCTCACCCATAGACAGATACACTGAAGCTTTCTTT.

This chain's CDR3 is CASKSGAYLPTDTQYF. As DNA, the CDR3 is TGTGCCAGCAAAAGTGGTGCATACCTCCCAACAGATACGCAGTATTTT. This chain uses TRBV6-5 with TRBJ2-3; D unresolved. This CDR3 contains 16 residues. CDR1 is MNHEY and CDR2 is SVGAGI in the germline V gene. The germline V and J ends were trimmed by 7 bases and 3 bases, with 20 bases remaining between them.

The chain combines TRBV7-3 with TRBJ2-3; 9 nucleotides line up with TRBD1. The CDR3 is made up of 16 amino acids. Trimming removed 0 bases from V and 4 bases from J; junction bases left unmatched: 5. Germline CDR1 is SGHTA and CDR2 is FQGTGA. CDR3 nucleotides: TGTGCCAGCAGCTTAACACCGGGACAGGGTTCAGATACGCAGTATTTT. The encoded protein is CASSLTPGQGSDTQYF.